This T cell receptor beta chain was profiled in a study of blood T cell repertoires in COVID-19. Study context: Sample material is recorded as cDNA or gDNA derived from T cells, B-cell-depleted T cells, or PBMCs.

Repertoires were generated with immunoSEQ multiplex PCR, while TCRdb's copy carries only in-frame clones and drops some. Found here are some 100,000 clones, 70% to 90% of them singletons; the top ten hold 12%. The CDR3 has 21 residues. The V gene is TRBV12-2, the J gene TRBJ2-1; the table's D call, TRBD2, was not checked against the DNA. TRBV12-2 is noted as a pseudogene. Input material: peripheral blood. The receptor was isolated from a woman in her seventies with active or convalescent COVID-19. CDR3 residues: CASQRIAGGIKPPSSYNEQFF. DNA for the CDR3: TGTGCAAGTCAGCGGATAGCGGGGGGCATTAAGCCTCCGAGCTCCTACAATGAGCAGTTCTTC.